Here is one T cell receptor (beta chain) with its context. Its antigen is still unknown. The data belong to a study of identical twins. From the 5' RACE reads, TCRdb called clonotypes with MiXCR, one entry per CDR3 protein. This sample yields 420,000 or so distinct CDR3 sequences, of which 18% are seen a single time; 9% to 15% belongs to the top ten. The CDR3 consists of 13 residues. Germline CDR1 reads SEHNR; CDR2 reads FQNEAQ (reference sequence). V lost 4 bases, J lost 10 bases, and 16 bases lay in between. Broader study findings: Potential partial confounding of zero-insertion analyses by invariant MAIT and iNKT cells was noted. Beta out-of-frame sequences showed weaker excess twin sharing. Insertion counts were lower in abundant cord blood beta clonotypes, a trend that memory repertoires did not show.

The receptor comes from a man between 50 and 59 years old in good health. V and J are TRBV7-9 and TRBJ1-1; D gene unclear. The sample was naive T cells sorted from blood. The CDR3 spells CASSSPHYRAAFF. The CDR3 nucleotides are TGTGCCAGCAGCTCCCCGCATTATAGGGCAGCTTTCTTT.